What follows are 21 T cell receptor beta chains derived from one specimen sequenced in a study of cytomegalovirus exposure and HLA in healthy donors. It was with 60 Vbeta and 13 Jbeta primers that the PCR ran. Sequencing was performed with immunoSEQ multiplex PCR; in TCRdb, only in-frame clones are kept and a portion is missing. The sample has some 130,000 clones, roughly 80% seen once. The sequenced sample consisted of PBMCs. The receptors stem from a man aged 35 to 55 in good health and CMV-seronegative.

The chain joins TRBV7-9 to TRBJ2-1; 7 bases are shared with TRBD2. The CDR3 spans 16 residues. Per the germline V gene, CDR1 is SEHNR and CDR2 is FQNEAQ (reference sequence). The trim removed 0 bases at V and 2 bases at J, leaving 4 bases unmatched. CDR3 in amino acids: CASSLAGGSPYNEQFF. The CDR3, as DNA: TGTGCCAGCAGCTTAGCGGGCGGGAGCCCCTACAATGAGCAGTTCTTC.

Remarks on this clone: Other DNA sequences in the same sample also yield this CDR3. This chain uses TRBV4-1 with TRBJ2-1, with a tentative D call TRBD1 (6 bases). Germline V gene lookup returns CDR1 MGHRA and CDR2 YSYEKL. The V end lost 0 bases, the J end lost 8 bases, and 11 bases lay between the germline ends. The CDR3 has 14 amino acids. CDR3: CASSQEPRGDEQFF. The DNA of the CDR3 is TGCGCCAGCAGCCAAGAGCCCAGGGGCGATGAGCAGTTCTTC.

V is TRBV27 and J is TRBJ1-6, with 9 bases that match TRBD1. CDR1 MNHEY and CDR2 SMNVEV come from the germline V gene (reference sequence). The CDR3 is made up of 16 amino acids. V was pared by 5 bases and J by 8 bases, with 10 bases of the junction left unmatched. In DNA, the CDR3 is TGTGCCAGCAGTATCAGCACCGGGACAGGGTATTCACCCCTCCACTTT. Translated, it gives CASSISTGTGYSPLHF.

The rearrangement joins TRBV5-6 to TRBJ2-7, with 9 bases lining up with TRBD2. With 3 bases clipped from V and 3 bases from J, the junction kept 7 bases outside the gene matches. Germline CDR1 is SGHDT and CDR2 is YYEEEE. The CDR3 loop spans 15 amino acids. CDR3 nucleotides: TGTGCCAGCAGCTACGAACTAGCGGGCCACTACGAGCAGTACTTC. Protein product: CASSYELAGHYEQYF.

The sample holds one count of this clone. The rearrangement uses TRBV28 and TRBJ2-7, with TRBD1 identical over 7 bases. V gave up 5 bases and J gave up 1 base; unmatched junction bases: 5. CDR1 and CDR2 from the germline V gene are MDHEN and SYDVKM. The CDR3 covers 14 residues. The CDR3 bases are TGTGCCAGCAGTCCTGGGACAGTTTCCTACGAGCAGTACTTC. This gives the protein CASSPGTVSYEQYF.

V usage is TRBV5-1 and J usage is TRBJ1-1; D gene unclear. V was clipped by 1 base and J by 8 bases, with 12 bases between them. The CDR3 runs 13 residues. In germline, CDR1 is SGHRS, CDR2 YFSETQ. For the CDR3, the DNA is TGCGCCAGCAGCTTGAGGCCCGGCGGAGAAGCTTTCTTT. This sequence encodes CASSLRPGGEAFF.

The V call is TRBV7-9, the J call TRBJ1-1; 10 nucleotides align to TRBD1. Trimming at V came to 5 bases and at J to 8 bases, leaving 14 bases not matched to a gene. This CDR3 region has 16 residues. The V gene's germline CDR1 is SEHNR and CDR2 FQNEAQ (reference sequence). The CDR3: CASSPYDQTGGDEAFF. Written as DNA, the CDR3 is TGTGCCAGCAGCCCTTACGACCAGACAGGGGGCGACGAAGCTTTCTTT.

V is TRBV29-1 and J is TRBJ2-1, with TRBD1 as a possible D gene (5 bases). V lost 3 bases and J lost 3, with 9 bases in between. This CDR3 has 13 amino acids. Germline V gives CDR1 SQVTM, CDR2 ANQGSEA. In DNA form, the CDR3 reads TGCAGCGTTGACTCTCAGGGCTACAATGAGCAGTTCTTC. This sequence encodes CSVDSQGYNEQFF.

The V call is TRBV5-5, the J call TRBJ2-7; D perhaps matches TRBD1 (6 bases). Germline V gives CDR1 SGHKS, CDR2 YYEKEE (reference sequence). The CDR3 is 15 amino acids. Trimming took off 0 bases at V and 3 bases at J, with 13 bases between the two ends. In nucleotides, the CDR3 is TGTGCCAGCAGCTTGGCCAGGGTAGGGGGCTACGAGCAGTACTTC. Translated: CASSLARVGGYEQYF.

The J gene is TRBJ1-5, the V gene TRBV6-5, with D perhaps TRBD1 (5 bases). The CDR3 is made up of 13 amino acids. Germline loops: CDR1 MNHEY, CDR2 SVGAGI. Trimming shortened V by 5 bases and J by 4 bases, and 9 bases separated the two germline ends. CDR3: CASSRQTNQPQHF. Written as DNA, the CDR3 is TGTGCCAGCAGTCGACAGACAAATCAGCCCCAGCATTTT.

V is TRBV5-1 and J is TRBJ2-1; TRBD1 aligns across 10 bases. V gave up 0 bases and J gave up 3 bases; unmatched junction bases: 3. Germline values: CDR1 SGHRS, CDR2 YFSETQ. The CDR3 extends over 16 amino acids. Here the CDR3 reads CASSLGTGGGYNEQFF. For the CDR3, the DNA is TGCGCCAGCAGCTTGGGGACAGGGGGTGGCTACAATGAGCAGTTCTTC.

The gene calls are TRBV12-5 and TRBJ1-1; the match to TRBD1 covers 8 bases. In germline, CDR1 is LGHNT, CDR2 FRNRAP. The CDR3 totals 14 residues. The V segment lost 4 bases and the J segment 7 bases; nucleotides outside the gene matches: 8. This chain's CDR3 is CASGSRDRLDEAFF. The CDR3 DNA sequence: TGTGCTAGTGGTTCTCGGGACAGGCTAGATGAAGCTTTCTTT.

The chain carries TRBV7-9 and TRBJ1-1, with D possibly being TRBD1 (5 bases). CDR1 is SEHNR and CDR2 is FQNEAQ in the germline V gene (reference sequence). CDR3 length: 14 amino acids. Trimming stripped 4 bases from V and 1 base from J, with 10 bases between. The CDR3 coding sequence is TGTGCCAGCAGCTGGGGGGTAGGGAACACTGAAGCTTTCTTT. As protein: CASSWGVGNTEAFF.

The chain employs TRBV6-5 and TRBJ1-5; D not certain. The CDR3 runs to 16 residues. Trimming took 4 bases from V and 2 from J, leaving 15 bases between them. The germline V gene has CDR1 MNHEY and CDR2 SVGAGI. CDR3 amino acids: CASSSQRDNRNQPQHF. The CDR3 nucleotides are TGTGCCAGCAGTTCCCAGAGAGACAATCGCAATCAGCCCCAGCATTTT.

The chain joins TRBV2 to TRBJ1-6; 7 bases align to TRBD1. This CDR3 is built from 14 residues. The V gene end was trimmed by 6 bases and the J gene end by 7 bases; junction bases not matched to a gene: 6. Germline loops: CDR1 SNHLY, CDR2 FYNNEI. The DNA of the CDR3 is TGTGCCAGCAGGGGGGACAGTCTCAATTCACCCCTCCACTTT. Protein sequence: CASRGDSLNSPLHF.

On this clone itself: Distinct nucleotide sequences in the sample also encode this CDR3. The genes are TRBV7-2 and TRBJ1-3; no clear D. The V gene lost 8 bases and the J gene lost 4 bases, with 12 bases spanning the gap. This CDR3 has 13 amino acids. The germline V gene has CDR1 SGHTA and CDR2 FQGNSA. For the CDR3, the DNA is TGTGCCAGCTCGGGAAGCTCAGGAAACACCATATATTTT. It encodes CASSGSSGNTIYF.

This clone came up a few times. This chain connects TRBV6-1 to TRBJ1-2; TRBD1 matches at 7 bases. Trimming took 4 bases from V and 5 from J; bases not matched to a gene: 4. The germline gives CDR1 MNHNS, CDR2 SASEGT. The CDR3 spans 13 residues. CDR3 protein: CASSGDSWYGYTF. In nucleotides, the CDR3 is TGTGCCAGCAGTGGGGACAGCTGGTATGGCTACACCTTC.

V and J are TRBV7-9 and TRBJ1-1; D might be TRBD1 (6 bases). Trimming cost V 4 bases and J 0 bases, with 12 bases left between them. Germline lookup yields CDR1 SEHNR and CDR2 FQNEAQ (reference sequence). The CDR3 extends over 15 amino acids. CDR3 sequence: CASSSSDRVNTEAFF. Written as DNA, the CDR3 is TGTGCCAGCAGCTCCTCGGACAGAGTGAACACTGAAGCTTTCTTT.

This chain uses TRBV7-9 with TRBJ2-3, with a tentative D call TRBD2 (7 bases). Germline CDR1 reads SEHNR; CDR2 reads FQNEAQ (reference sequence). Trimming took off 0 bases at V and 3 bases at J, with 13 bases between the two ends. The CDR3 is 16 amino acids. The CDR3 reads CASSLAGGQLTDTQYF. CDR3 DNA: TGTGCCAGCAGCTTAGCGGGGGGGCAATTGACAGATACGCAGTATTTT.

This clone was observed a few times. The rearrangement uses TRBV4-1 and TRBJ2-7; TRBD1 aligns across 10 bases. The trim removed 3 bases at V and 4 bases at J, leaving 9 bases unmatched. The CDR3 is 16 residues long. Germline V CDR1 and CDR2: MGHRA, YSYEKL. The CDR3 sequence is CASSQGERDRGYEQYF. The CDR3 nucleotides read TGCGCCAGCAGCCAGGGGGAGCGGGACAGGGGATACGAGCAGTACTTC.

In its sample, this clone was seen a few times. The chain's CDR3 is CATSSEGARARETQYF. In DNA, the CDR3 is TGTGCCACCAGCAGTGAAGGGGCCCGTGCGAGAGAGACCCAGTACTTC. This sequence joins TRBV15 and TRBJ2-5; perhaps TRBD1 as D (5 bases). Trimming removed 3 bases from V and 4 bases from J, with 18 bases in between. Germline CDR1 LNHNV, CDR2 YYDKDF (reference sequence). CDR3 length: 16 residues. Supplemented by reference TRBV15 and TRBJ2-5, the full variable domain reads DAMVIQNPRYQVTQFGKPVTLSCSQTLNHNVMYWYQQKSSQAPKLLFHYYDKDFNNEADTPDNFQSRRPNTSFCFLDIRSPGLGDTAMYLCATSSEGARARETQYFGPGTRLLVL.